This record looks at one T cell receptor (beta chain) sequence and its context. The data are from a study of blood T cell repertoires in COVID-19. The overall study: The United States, Italy and Spain supplied acute and convalescent COVID-19 samples. From T cells, B-cell-depleted T cells, or PBMCs came the material, which was cDNA or gDNA.

The CDR3 is 14 amino acids. V gave up 2 bases and J gave up 4 bases, with 9 bases separating them. Germline values: CDR1 SGHTA, CDR2 FQGNSA. TCRdb's copy holds only in-frame clones and misses some; the assay was immunoSEQ multiplex PCR. The profile shows about 480,000 clones, 85% to 90% of them singletons. The chain employs TRBV7-2 and TRBJ2-1; perhaps TRBD2 as D (5 bases). Sequenced input: PBMCs or T cells enriched from blood (not recorded which). This sequence originates from a woman aged 40 to 50 who had recovered from COVID-19. CDR3 nucleotides: TGTGCCAGCAGCTTATCTCCGGGATACAATGAGCAGTTCTTC. Protein product: CASSLSPGYNEQFF.